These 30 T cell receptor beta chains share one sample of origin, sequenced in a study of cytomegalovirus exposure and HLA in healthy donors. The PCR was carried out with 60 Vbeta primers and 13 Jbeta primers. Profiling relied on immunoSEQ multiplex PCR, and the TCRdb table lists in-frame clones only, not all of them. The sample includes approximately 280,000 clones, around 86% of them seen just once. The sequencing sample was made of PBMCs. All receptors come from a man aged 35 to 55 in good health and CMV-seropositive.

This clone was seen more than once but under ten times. DNA of the CDR3: TGTGCCAGCAGTTACGGACAGGCAGTCTATGGCTACACCTTC. Translated: CASSYGQAVYGYTF. This chain uses TRBV6-6 with TRBJ1-2; TRBD1 matches at 7 bases. CDR1 MNHNY and CDR2 SVGAGI come from the germline V gene (reference sequence). V lost 2 bases and J lost 4; bases outside the gene matches: 4. The CDR3 is 14 amino acids.

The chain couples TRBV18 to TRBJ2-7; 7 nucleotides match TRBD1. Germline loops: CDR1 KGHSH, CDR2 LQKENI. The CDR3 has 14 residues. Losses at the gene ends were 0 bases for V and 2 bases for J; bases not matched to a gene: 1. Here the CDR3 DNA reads TGTGCCAGCTCACCACCCGACAGGGCCTACGAGCAGTACTTC. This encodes CASSPPDRAYEQYF.

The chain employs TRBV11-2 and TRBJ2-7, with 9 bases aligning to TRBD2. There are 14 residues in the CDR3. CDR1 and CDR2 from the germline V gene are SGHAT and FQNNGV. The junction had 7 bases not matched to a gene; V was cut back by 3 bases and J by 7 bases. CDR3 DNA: TGTGCCAGCAGCTTGACTAGCGGACGGGTGGAGCAGTACTTC. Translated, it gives CASSLTSGRVEQYF.

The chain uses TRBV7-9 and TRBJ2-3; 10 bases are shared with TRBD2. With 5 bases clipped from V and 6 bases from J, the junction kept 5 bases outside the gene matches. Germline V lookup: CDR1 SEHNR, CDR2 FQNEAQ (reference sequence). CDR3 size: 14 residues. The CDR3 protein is CASSTSGKADTQYF. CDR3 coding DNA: TGTGCCAGCAGCACTAGCGGGAAGGCGGATACGCAGTATTTT.

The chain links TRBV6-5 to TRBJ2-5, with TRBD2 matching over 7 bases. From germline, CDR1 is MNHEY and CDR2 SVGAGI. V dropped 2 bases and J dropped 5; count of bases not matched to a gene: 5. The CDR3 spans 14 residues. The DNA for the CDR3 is TGTGCCAGCAGTTACGGCGGGGGAAAGGAGACCCAGTACTTC. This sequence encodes CASSYGGGKETQYF.

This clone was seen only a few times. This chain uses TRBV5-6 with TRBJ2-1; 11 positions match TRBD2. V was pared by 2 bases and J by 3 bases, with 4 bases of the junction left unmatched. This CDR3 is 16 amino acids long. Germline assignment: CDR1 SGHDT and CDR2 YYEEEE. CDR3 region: CASSFTSGSLYNEQFF. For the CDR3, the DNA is TGTGCCAGCAGCTTTACTAGCGGGAGTCTCTACAATGAGCAGTTCTTC.

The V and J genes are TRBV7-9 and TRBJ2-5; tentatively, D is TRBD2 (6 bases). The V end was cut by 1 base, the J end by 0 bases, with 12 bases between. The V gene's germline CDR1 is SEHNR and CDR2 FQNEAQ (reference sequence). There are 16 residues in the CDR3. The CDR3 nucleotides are TGTGCCAGCAGCTTAGGGATAGCGGCTAACCAAGAGACCCAGTACTTC. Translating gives CASSLGIAANQETQYF.

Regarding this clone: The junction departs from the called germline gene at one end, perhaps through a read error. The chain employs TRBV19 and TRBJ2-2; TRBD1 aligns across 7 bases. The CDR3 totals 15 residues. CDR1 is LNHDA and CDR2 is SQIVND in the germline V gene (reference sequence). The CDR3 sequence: CASRRQGSKTGELFF. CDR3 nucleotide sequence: TGTGCCAGTCGGAGACAGGGATCGAAAACCGGGGAGCTGTTTTTT.

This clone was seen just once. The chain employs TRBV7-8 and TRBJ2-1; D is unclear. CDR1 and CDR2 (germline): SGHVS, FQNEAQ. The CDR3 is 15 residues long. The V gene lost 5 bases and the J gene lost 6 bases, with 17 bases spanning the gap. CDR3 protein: CASSPPLGSFNEQFF. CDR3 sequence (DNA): TGTGCCAGCAGCCCCCCGCTGGGCAGCTTCAATGAGCAGTTCTTC.

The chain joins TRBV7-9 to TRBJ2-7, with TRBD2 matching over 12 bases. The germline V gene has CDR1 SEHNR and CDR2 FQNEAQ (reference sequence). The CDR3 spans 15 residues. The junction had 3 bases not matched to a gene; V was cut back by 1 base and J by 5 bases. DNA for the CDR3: TGTGCCAGCAGCTTAGGACTAGCGGGAGCTGACGAGCAGTACTTC. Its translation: CASSLGLAGADEQYF. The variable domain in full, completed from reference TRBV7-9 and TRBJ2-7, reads DTGVSQNPRHKITKRGQNVTFRCDPISEHNRLYWYRQTLGQGPEFLTYFQNEAQLEKSRLLSDRFSAERPKGSFSTLEIQRTEQGDSAMYLCASSLGLAGADEQYFGPGTRLTVT.

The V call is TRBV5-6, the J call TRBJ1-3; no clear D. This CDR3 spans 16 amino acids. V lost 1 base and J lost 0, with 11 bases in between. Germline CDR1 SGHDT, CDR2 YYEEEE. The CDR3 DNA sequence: TGTGCCAGCAGCTTGTTTGCCGGGAGCTCTGGAAACACCATATATTTT. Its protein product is CASSLFAGSSGNTIYF.

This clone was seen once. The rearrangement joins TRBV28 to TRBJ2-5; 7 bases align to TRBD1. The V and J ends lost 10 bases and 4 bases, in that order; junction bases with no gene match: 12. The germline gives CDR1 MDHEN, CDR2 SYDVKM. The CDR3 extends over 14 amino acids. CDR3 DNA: TGTGCCACTGAGGAGGACAGGTCTCGAGAGACCCAGTACTTC. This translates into CATEEDRSRETQYF.

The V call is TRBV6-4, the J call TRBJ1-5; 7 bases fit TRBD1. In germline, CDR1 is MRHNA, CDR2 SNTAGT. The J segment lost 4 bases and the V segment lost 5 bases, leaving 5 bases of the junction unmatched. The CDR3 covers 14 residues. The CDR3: CASSRDSSNQPQHF. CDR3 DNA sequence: TGTGCCAGCAGTAGGGACAGCTCAAATCAGCCCCAGCATTTT.

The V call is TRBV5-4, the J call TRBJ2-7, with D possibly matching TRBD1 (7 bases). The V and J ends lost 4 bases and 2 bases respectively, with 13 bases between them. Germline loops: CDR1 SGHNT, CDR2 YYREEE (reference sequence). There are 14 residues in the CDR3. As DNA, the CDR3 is TGTGCCAGCAGCGGCGGGGACAGAGCCTACGAGCAGTACTTC. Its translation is CASSGGDRAYEQYF. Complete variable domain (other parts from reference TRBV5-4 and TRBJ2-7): ETGVTQSPTHLIKTRGQQVTLRCSSQSGHNTVSWYQQALGQGPQFIFQYYREEENGRGNFPPRFSGLQFPNYSSELNVNALELDDSALYLCASSGGDRAYEQYFGPGTRLTVT.

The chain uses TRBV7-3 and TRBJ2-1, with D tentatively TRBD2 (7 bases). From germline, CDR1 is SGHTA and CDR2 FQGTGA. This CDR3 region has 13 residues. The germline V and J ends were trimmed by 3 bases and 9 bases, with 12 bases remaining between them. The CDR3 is CASSFGGPGEQFF. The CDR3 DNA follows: TGTGCCAGCAGCTTCGGGGGGCCTGGTGAGCAGTTCTTC.

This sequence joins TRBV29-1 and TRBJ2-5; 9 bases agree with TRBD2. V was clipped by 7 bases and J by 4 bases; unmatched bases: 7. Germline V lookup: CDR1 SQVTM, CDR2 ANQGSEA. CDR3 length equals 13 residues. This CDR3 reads CSAPGLARETQYF. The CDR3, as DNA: TGCAGCGCCCCGGGACTAGCCCGAGAGACCCAGTACTTC.

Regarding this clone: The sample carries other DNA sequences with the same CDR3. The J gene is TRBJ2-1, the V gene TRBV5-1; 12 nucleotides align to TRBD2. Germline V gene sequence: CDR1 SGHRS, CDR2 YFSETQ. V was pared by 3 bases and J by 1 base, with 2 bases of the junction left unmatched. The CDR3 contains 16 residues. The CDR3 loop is CASSSGLAGSYNEQFF. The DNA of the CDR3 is TGCGCCAGCAGCTCCGGACTAGCGGGGTCCTACAATGAGCAGTTCTTC.

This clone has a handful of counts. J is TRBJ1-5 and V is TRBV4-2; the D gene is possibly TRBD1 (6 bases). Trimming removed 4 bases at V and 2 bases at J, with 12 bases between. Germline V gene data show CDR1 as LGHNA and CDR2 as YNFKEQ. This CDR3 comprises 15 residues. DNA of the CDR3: TGTGCCAGCAGCCGCCTGGGACAAGGCAATCAGCCCCAGCATTTT. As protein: CASSRLGQGNQPQHF.

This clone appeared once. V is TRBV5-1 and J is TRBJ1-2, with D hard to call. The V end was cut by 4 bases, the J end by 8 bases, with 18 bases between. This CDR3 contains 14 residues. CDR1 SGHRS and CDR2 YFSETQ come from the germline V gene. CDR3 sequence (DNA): TGCGCCAGCAGCCCCGGATACAGTCTTCAGGGCTACACCTTC. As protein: CASSPGYSLQGYTF.

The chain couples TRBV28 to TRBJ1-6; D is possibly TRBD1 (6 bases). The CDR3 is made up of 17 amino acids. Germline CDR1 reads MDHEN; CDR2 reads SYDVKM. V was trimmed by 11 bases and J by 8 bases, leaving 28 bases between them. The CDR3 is CASTPRQVSYVDSPLHF. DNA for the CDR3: TGTGCCTCCACCCCCCGACAGGTTTCTTATGTGGATTCACCCCTCCACTTT.

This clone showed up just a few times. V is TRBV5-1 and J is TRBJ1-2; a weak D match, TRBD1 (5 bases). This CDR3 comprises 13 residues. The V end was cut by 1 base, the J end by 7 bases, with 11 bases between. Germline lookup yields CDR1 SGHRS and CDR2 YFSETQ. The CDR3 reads CASSLSGRAGYTF. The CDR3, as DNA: TGCGCCAGCAGCTTGTCAGGGAGGGCTGGCTACACCTTC.

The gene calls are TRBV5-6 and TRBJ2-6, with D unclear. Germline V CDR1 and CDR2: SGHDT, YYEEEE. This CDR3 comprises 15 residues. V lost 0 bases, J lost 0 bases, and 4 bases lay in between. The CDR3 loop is CASSLVFSGANVLTF. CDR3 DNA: TGTGCCAGCAGCTTGGTCTTCTCTGGGGCCAACGTCCTGACTTTC.

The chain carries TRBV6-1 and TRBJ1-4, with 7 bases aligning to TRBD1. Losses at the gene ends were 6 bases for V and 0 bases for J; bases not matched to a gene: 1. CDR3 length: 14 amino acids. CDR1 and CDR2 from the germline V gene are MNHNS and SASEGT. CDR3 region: CASRTGSTNEKLFF. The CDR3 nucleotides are TGTGCCAGCAGGACAGGGTCAACTAATGAAAAACTGTTTTTT.

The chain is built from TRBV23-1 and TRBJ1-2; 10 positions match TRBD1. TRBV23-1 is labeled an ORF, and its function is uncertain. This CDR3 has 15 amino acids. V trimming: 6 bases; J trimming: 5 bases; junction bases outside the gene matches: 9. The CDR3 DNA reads TGCGCCAGCAGCCAGCCCCGGACAGGGGGGTATGGCTACACCTTC. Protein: CASSQPRTGGYGYTF.

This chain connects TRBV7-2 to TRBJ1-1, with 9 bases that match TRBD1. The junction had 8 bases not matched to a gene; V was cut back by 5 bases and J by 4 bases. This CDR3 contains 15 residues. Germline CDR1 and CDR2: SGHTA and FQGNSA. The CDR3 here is CASSGDRGVGTEAFF. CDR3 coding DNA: TGTGCCAGCAGCGGCGACAGGGGGGTGGGCACTGAAGCTTTCTTT. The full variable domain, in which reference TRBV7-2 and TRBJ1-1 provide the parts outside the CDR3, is GAGVSQSPSNKVTEKGKDVELRCDPISGHTALYWYRQSLGQGLEFLIYFQGNSAPDKSGLPSDRFSAERTGGSVSTLTIQRTQQEDSAVYLCASSGDRGVGTEAFFGQGTRLTVV.

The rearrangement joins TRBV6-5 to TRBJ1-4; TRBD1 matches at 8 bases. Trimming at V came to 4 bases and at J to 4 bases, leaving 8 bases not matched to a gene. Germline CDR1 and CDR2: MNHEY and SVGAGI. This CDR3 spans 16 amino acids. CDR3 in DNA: TGTGCCAGCAGTTCATCGTGGACAGGGATTAATGAAAAACTGTTTTTT. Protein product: CASSSSWTGINEKLFF.

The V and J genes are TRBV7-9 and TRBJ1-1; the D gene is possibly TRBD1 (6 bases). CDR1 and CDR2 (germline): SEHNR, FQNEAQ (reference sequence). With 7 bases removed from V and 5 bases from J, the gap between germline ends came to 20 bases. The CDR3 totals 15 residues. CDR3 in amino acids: CASIKKGGAWTEAFF. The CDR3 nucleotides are TGTGCCAGCATCAAAAAAGGGGGGGCATGGACTGAAGCTTTCTTT.

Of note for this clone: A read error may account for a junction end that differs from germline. CDR3 nucleotides: TGTGTCAGCAGTTCCCCATTGACAGCCACCCGTTCCGAAGAGCAGTTCTTC. It codes for CVSSSPLTATRSEEQFF. This chain connects TRBV27 to TRBJ2-1, with TRBD1 as a possible D gene (5 bases). The CDR3 runs 17 residues. Germline V gene sequence: CDR1 MNHEY, CDR2 SMNVEV (reference sequence).

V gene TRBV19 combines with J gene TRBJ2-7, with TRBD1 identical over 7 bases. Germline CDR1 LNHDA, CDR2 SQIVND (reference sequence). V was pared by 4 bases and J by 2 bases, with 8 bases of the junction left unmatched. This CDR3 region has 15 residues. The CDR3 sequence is CASSTGTASPYEQYF. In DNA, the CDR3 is TGTGCCAGTAGTACCGGGACAGCCTCGCCCTACGAGCAGTACTTC.

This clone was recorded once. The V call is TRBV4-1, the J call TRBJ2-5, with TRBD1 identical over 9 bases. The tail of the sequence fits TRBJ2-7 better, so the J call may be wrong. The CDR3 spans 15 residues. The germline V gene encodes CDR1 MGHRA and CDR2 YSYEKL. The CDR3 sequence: CASSPFTGGAYEQYF. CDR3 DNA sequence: TGCGCCAGCAGCCCTTTCACAGGGGGCGCCTACGAGCAGTACTTC.